The 13 T cell receptor beta chains below all came from one sample that was sequenced in a study of T cell repertoires in cytomegalovirus infection (dated by TCRdb to the late 2010s). For sequencing, an Illumina HiSeq 1500 was employed. TCRdb reanalyzed the raw reads on its own, using fastp at Q25 for trimming and MiXCR for clone calling, and kept in-frame beta chains. For every CDR3 protein sequence, its rows merge into one entry that carries the most common genes and DNA. Within this sample are about 300,000 distinct CDR3 sequences, with approximately 10% of them counted one time only. The ten largest make up about 2.3% of the sample. The source material was PBMCs. The receptors were gathered from a human donor in good health (CMV status not recorded). Some clones in this sample may be carry-over from other donors' samples.

In this sample, this clonotype turned up a few times. This chain links TRBV28 with TRBJ1-5; a weak D match, TRBD1 (5 bases). Germline-derived CDR1 and CDR2 are MDHEN and SYDVKM. The CDR3 extends over 16 amino acids. V lost 6 bases and J lost 1, with 16 bases in between. The CDR3 DNA is TGTGCCAGCAGCTCACCCGGGGGAGAAAGCAATCAGCCCCAGCATTTT. Amino acids: CASSSPGGESNQPQHF.

This clonotype came up many times. The chain carries TRBV7-2 and TRBJ2-2; no clear D gene. The germline V gene encodes CDR1 SGHTA and CDR2 FQGNSA. This CDR3 is built from 11 residues. V lost 5 bases and J 6 bases, leaving 4 bases between the germline ends. CDR3 in DNA: TGTGCCAGCAGCAAGGCCGGGGAGCTGTTTTTT. Protein sequence: CASSKAGELFF.

This clonotype has only a few counts. V usage is TRBV19 and J usage is TRBJ2-3; D perhaps matches TRBD2 (7 bases). Germline CDR1 and CDR2: LNHDA and SQIVND (reference sequence). Between the trimmed V and J ends, which lost 5 bases and 2 bases, there was a span of 20 bases. This CDR3 is 17 amino acids long. The CDR3 DNA reads TGTGCCAGTAGTGGGTATAGGTCGCGGGGGCTCACAGATACGCAGTATTTT. Protein: CASSGYRSRGLTDTQYF. The variable domain in full, completed from reference TRBV19 and TRBJ2-3, reads DGGITQSPKYLFRKEGQNVTLSCEQNLNHDAMYWYRQDPGQGLRLIYYSQIVNDFQKGDIAEGYSVSREKKESFPLTVTSAQKNPTAFYLCASSGYRSRGLTDTQYFGPGTRLTVL.

The CDR3, as DNA: TGCAGTGCTAGAGCGGGGGCGGGGATCGGCGGCAATGAGCAGTTCTTC. Protein: CSARAGAGIGGNEQFF. The chain couples TRBV20-1 to TRBJ2-1, with D perhaps assigned TRBD1 or TRBD2 (6 bases each). The V end lost 1 base, the J end lost 6 bases, and 19 bases lay between the germline ends. Germline assignment: CDR1 DFQATT and CDR2 SNEGSKA (reference sequence). CDR3 length: 16 residues.

The sample holds many counts of this clonotype. V and J are TRBV14 and TRBJ1-2, with D possibly TRBD1 on 6 matching bases. Looked up from germline, CDR1 is SGHDN and CDR2 is FVKESK. Trimming took 3 bases from V and 4 from J, leaving 9 bases between them. CDR3 length: 13 residues. The CDR3 DNA reads TGTGCCAGCAGCCAGACGGGGGCCTATGGCTACACCTTC. Translating gives CASSQTGAYGYTF.

This clonotype was detected many times. V usage is TRBV10-2 and J usage is TRBJ1-5; perhaps TRBD1 as D (5 bases). This CDR3 contains 14 residues. Trimming took off 10 bases at V and 3 bases at J, with 16 bases between the two ends. Germline loops: CDR1 WSHSY, CDR2 SAAADI. The CDR3 nucleotides read TGCGCCACCACCCATGGGGGAGACAATCAGCCCCAGCATTTT. Its protein product is CATTHGGDNQPQHF.

This clonotype appeared a few times. The J gene is TRBJ2-5, the V gene TRBV5-4, with D unclear. The V and J ends lost 1 base and 4 bases respectively, with 8 bases between them. Germline CDR1 and CDR2: SGHNT and YYREEE (reference sequence). The CDR3 extends over 13 amino acids. This CDR3 reads CASSLWQRETQYF. CDR3 DNA: TGTGCCAGCAGCTTGTGGCAAAGAGAGACCCAGTACTTC.

This clonotype has ten or more counts. The chain joins TRBV20-1 to TRBJ1-1; 8 nucleotides match TRBD1. This CDR3 comprises 12 residues. With 5 bases clipped from V and 11 bases from J, the junction kept 10 bases outside the gene matches. Germline CDR1 reads DFQATT; CDR2 reads SNEGSKA (reference sequence). CDR3 in amino acids: CSALGQGDDAFF. As DNA, the CDR3 is TGCAGTGCTTTAGGACAGGGCGATGACGCTTTCTTT.

This clonotype was seen repeatedly, ten times or more. This chain uses TRBV28 with TRBJ2-7; D possibly uses TRBD1 or TRBD2 (5 bases each). This CDR3 is 15 amino acids long. Germline lookup yields CDR1 MDHEN and CDR2 SYDVKM. With 4 bases removed from V and 7 bases from J, the gap between germline ends came to 20 bases. CDR3 loop: CASSSAGAQLREQYV. CDR3 DNA sequence: TGTGCCAGCAGTTCTGCCGGGGCCCAATTGAGGGAGCAGTACGTC.

In this sample, this clonotype turned up many times. V usage is TRBV20-1 and J usage is TRBJ1-4; D call uncertain. The germline CDR1 and CDR2 sequences are DFQATT and SNEGSKA (reference sequence). Trimming removed 5 bases at V and 2 bases at J, with 21 bases between. The CDR3 is 17 residues long. The CDR3 loop is CSAPHWSALMTNEKLFF. The CDR3 DNA reads TGCAGTGCTCCCCACTGGTCAGCTTTGATGACTAATGAAAAACTGTTTTTT.

The chain combines TRBV29-1 with TRBJ2-3; 12 nucleotides agree with TRBD2. Trimming removed 1 base from V and 6 bases from J; junction bases left unmatched: 5. CDR1 is SQVTM and CDR2 is ANQGSEA in the germline V gene. CDR3 length: 15 amino acids. CDR3 DNA: TGCAGCGTTGAAGGACTAGCGGGGGTTTATGATACGCAGTATTTT. Its translation is CSVEGLAGVYDTQYF.

This clonotype was recorded many times. The gene calls are TRBV7-8 and TRBJ2-7, with D perhaps TRBD2 (6 bases). V was trimmed by 2 bases and J by 5 bases, leaving 13 bases between them. The CDR3 runs 14 residues. The germline V gene encodes CDR1 SGHVS and CDR2 FQNEAQ. The CDR3: CASSLTGGLHEQYV. CDR3 nucleotide sequence: TGTGCCAGCAGCTTAACCGGAGGGCTGCACGAGCAGTACGTC.

There are many counts of this clonotype. The chain employs TRBV5-1 and TRBJ2-1; TRBD2 aligns across 7 bases. The V gene end was trimmed by 5 bases and the J gene end by 0 bases; junction bases not matched to a gene: 8. Germline V gene lookup returns CDR1 SGHRS and CDR2 YFSETQ. There are 16 residues in the CDR3. The CDR3 sequence: CASRRLAASSYNEQFF. For the CDR3, the DNA is TGCGCCAGCAGAAGGCTAGCGGCGAGCTCCTACAATGAGCAGTTCTTC.